This T cell receptor beta chain was obtained from a study of blood T cell repertoires in COVID-19. Study-level background: In each case, the material was cDNA or gDNA derived from T cells, B-cell-depleted T cells, or PBMCs.

Some clones are missing from TCRdb's copy, which holds only in-frame ones; the method was immunoSEQ multiplex PCR. The sample records about 140,000 clones, approximately 84% being singletons. Trimming took off 6 bases at V and 5 bases at J, with 12 bases between the two ends. CDR1 and CDR2 (germline): KGHSH, LQKENI. This CDR3 is built from 13 residues. This TCR was recovered from a woman aged 60 to 75 with acute or convalescent COVID-19. The chain is built from TRBV18 and TRBJ2-3, with no clear D. Sequenced input: peripheral blood. The CDR3 DNA follows: TGTGCCAGCTCCATGAGAGGTGGAGATACGCAGTATTTT. Translated: CASSMRGGDTQYF.